This TCR beta chain appears in the sequencing data of a study of cytotoxic CD8 clonotypes in ibrutinib-treated CLL. Study-wide results and limits: Circulating CD8+ T-cell counts were tracked by baseline clonality, which exceeded that of age-matched healthy donors. Clonality, elevated at ibrutinib response, dropped back toward baseline at progression.

As concerns this clone: Antigen: not known. This specimen includes other DNA sequences encoding the same CDR3.

Here immunoSEQ multiplex PCR was the method, and the copy in TCRdb shows in-frame clones only, minus some. The data show approximately 320,000 clones, with over 55% seen just once and around 6.6% held by the top ten. Trimming shortened V by 6 bases and J by 3 bases, and 5 bases separated the two germline ends. There are 10 residues in the CDR3. Per germline, CDR1 DFQATT and CDR2 SNEGSKA (reference sequence). This chain uses TRBV20-1 with TRBJ2-5; D is unclear. Sequenced here: PBMCs, sampled after 36 months of ibrutinib treatment. This clonotype was obtained from a human donor with chronic lymphocytic leukemia. The CDR3, as DNA: TGCAGTGCAAGCGAAGAGACCCAGTACTTC. Amino acid sequence: CSASEETQYF.